Each of the 11 T cell receptor beta chains below was sequenced from the same sample in a study of cytomegalovirus exposure and HLA in healthy donors. 60 Vbeta and 13 Jbeta primers were used in PCR. Method: immunoSEQ multiplex PCR; TCRdb's copy keeps in-frame clones and lacks some. The sample includes roughly 160,000 clones, about 80% of them seen just once. The sample was PBMCs. These receptors all come from a man aged 45-65 years in good health and CMV-seropositive.

In DNA form, the CDR3 reads TGTGCCAGCAGCCGACTAGCGGGGGGGCCAGAGACCCAGTACTTC. It codes for CASSRLAGGPETQYF. The rearrangement uses TRBV5-6 and TRBJ2-5; 14 nucleotides match TRBD2. The junction had 3 bases not matched to a gene; V was cut back by 4 bases and J by 4 bases. Germline V gene data show CDR1 as SGHDT and CDR2 as YYEEEE. The CDR3 spans 15 residues.

V is TRBV6-6 and J is TRBJ1-2, with D hard to call. Germline CDR1 and CDR2: MNHNY and SVGAGI (reference sequence). CDR3 length equals 15 residues. The V end was cut by 6 bases, the J end by 5 bases, with 19 bases between. CDR3 nucleotides: TGTGCCAGCAGAGACACGGCAGCCTATAATTATGGCTACACCTTC. It is translated as CASRDTAAYNYGYTF.

The genes are TRBV7-2 and TRBJ2-1; D unresolved. The CDR3 length is 14 residues. CDR1 is SGHTA and CDR2 is FQGNSA in the germline V gene. The ends were cut back, 0 bases at V and 8 bases at J, with 11 bases in the middle. The CDR3 bases are TGTGCCAGCAGCTTAGCTGGTCTAGTCGATGAGCAGTTCTTC. Residues: CASSLAGLVDEQFF. Drawing the rest from reference TRBV7-2 and TRBJ2-1, the complete variable domain is GAGVSQSPSNKVTEKGKDVELRCDPISGHTALYWYRQSLGQGLEFLIYFQGNSAPDKSGLPSDRFSAERTGGSVSTLTIQRTQQEDSAVYLCASSLAGLVDEQFFGPGTRLTVL.

The rearrangement uses TRBV14 and TRBJ1-1, with D maybe TRBD1 (5 bases). Germline V CDR1 and CDR2: SGHDN, FVKESK. V was pared by 4 bases and J by 4 bases, with 10 bases between. The CDR3 is 13 amino acids. DNA for the CDR3: TGTGCCAGCAGCCTGCAGGGTGTCACTGAAGCTTTCTTT. Translating gives CASSLQGVTEAFF.

The rearrangement links TRBV4-3 to TRBJ1-6; D not resolved. The CDR3 runs 15 residues. Trimming left V 4 bases short and J 0 bases short, with 7 bases between. Germline V gene data show CDR1 as LGHNA and CDR2 as YSLEER. The CDR3 sequence: CASSRWSSYNSPLHF. For the CDR3, the DNA is TGCGCCAGCAGCCGATGGAGCTCCTATAATTCACCCCTCCACTTT.

The rearrangement joins TRBV20-1 to TRBJ1-2, with D unclear. CDR3 length: 10 residues. Looked up from germline, CDR1 is DFQATT and CDR2 is SNEGSKA (reference sequence). Deletions cut 7 bases from V and 5 bases from J, with 8 bases between. The CDR3 bases are TGCAGTGTTCCCAATTATGGCTACACCTTC. Amino acids: CSVPNYGYTF.

The chain has TRBV27 and TRBJ1-5, with D uncertain. This CDR3 is built from 15 residues. Germline CDR1 is MNHEY and CDR2 is SMNVEV (reference sequence). Trimming removed 4 bases from V and 0 bases from J, with 10 bases in between. CDR3 loop: CASSSGQTSNQPQHF. The CDR3 DNA sequence: TGTGCCAGCAGTTCCGGTCAAACTAGCAATCAGCCCCAGCATTTT.

This clone was picked up one time. This chain joins TRBV29-1 and TRBJ2-1, with D maybe TRBD1 (5 bases). Germline CDR1 reads SQVTM; CDR2 reads ANQGSEA. Trimming pared 0 bases from V and 7 bases from J, leaving 16 bases between. This CDR3 has 15 residues. The CDR3 DNA reads TGCAGCGTTGAAGATCGGCGCAGGGTAGGGAATGAGCAGTTCTTC. Residues: CSVEDRRRVGNEQFF.

The sample holds a few counts of this clone. The chain uses TRBV7-2 and TRBJ1-2, with D possibly TRBD1 on 5 matching bases. Germline V CDR1 and CDR2: SGHTA, FQGNSA. This CDR3 is 15 amino acids long. Trimming took 1 base from V and 0 from J, leaving 9 bases between them. The CDR3 DNA sequence: TGTGCCAGCAGCTTAGACAGGAAGACTAACTATGGCTACACCTTC. This gives the protein CASSLDRKTNYGYTF.

This chain uses TRBV11-2 with TRBJ2-2; TRBD2 might be the D (5 bases). This CDR3 spans 16 amino acids. CDR1 SGHAT and CDR2 FQNNGV come from the germline V gene. Trimming removed 5 bases from V and 4 bases from J, with 17 bases in between. In DNA form, the CDR3 reads TGTGCCAGCAGCCCTCGCGAGAGACGGGGCACCGGGGAGCTGTTTTTT. Its translation is CASSPRERRGTGELFF.

The chain uses TRBV29-1 and TRBJ2-1, with 8 bases identical to TRBD2. The CDR3 has 13 residues. Germline V CDR1 and CDR2: SQVTM, ANQGSEA. Unmatched junction bases numbered 2, after V lost 7 bases and J lost 0 bases. This chain's CDR3 is CSAGGDSYNEQFF. Written as DNA, the CDR3 is TGCAGCGCCGGGGGGGACTCCTACAATGAGCAGTTCTTC.